The clone carrying this T cell receptor beta chain was seen more than once but under ten times. What it binds is not known. TCRdb called the reads again in MiXCR, with one record for every CDR3 protein. The data hold a few hundred thousand distinct CDR3 sequences, with about 33% observed a single time. The record originates from a study of T cell repertoires in cytomegalovirus infection. Background on the study: Alongside well-studied HLA-B-restricted CMV epitopes, recently identified HLA-C-restricted CMV epitopes were also used. Both a matching HLA type and CMV infection were indicated by public TCR beta signatures. Study outcomes and limitations: CMV carriers having the relevant HLA were flagged by cumulative public TCR beta family frequency. In two of eight donors, the top clonotype was HLA-C-restricted CMV-specific.

J gave up 5 bases and V 4 bases, and 14 bases lay outside the gene matches. The CDR3 contains 18 residues. The germline gives CDR1 MDHEN, CDR2 SYDVKM. J is TRBJ1-1 and V is TRBV28; 12 nucleotides agree with TRBD1. The TCR comes from a human donor in good health (CMV status not recorded). Some clones in this sample may be carry-over from other donors' samples. The sample consisted of cultured PBMCs, taken from culture after CMV antigen stimulation. Written as DNA, the CDR3 is TGTGCCAGCAGTTCCATACCGGGACAGGGGGCAGGGAGGACTGAAGCTTTCTTT. Translating it yields CASSSIPGQGAGRTEAFF.